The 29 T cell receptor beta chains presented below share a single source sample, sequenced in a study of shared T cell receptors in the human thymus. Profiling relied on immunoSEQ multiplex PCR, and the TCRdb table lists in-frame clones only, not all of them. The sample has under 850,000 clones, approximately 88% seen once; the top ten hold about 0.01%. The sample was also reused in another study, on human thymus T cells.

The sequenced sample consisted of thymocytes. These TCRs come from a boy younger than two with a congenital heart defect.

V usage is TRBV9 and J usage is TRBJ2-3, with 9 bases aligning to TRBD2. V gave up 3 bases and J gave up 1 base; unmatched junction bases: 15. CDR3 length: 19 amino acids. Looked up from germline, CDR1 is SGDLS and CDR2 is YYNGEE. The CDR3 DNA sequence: TGTGCCAGCAGCGAAGCCCTAGCGGGGCGGGCCCGAGGCACAGATACGCAGTATTTT. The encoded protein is CASSEALAGRARGTDTQYF.

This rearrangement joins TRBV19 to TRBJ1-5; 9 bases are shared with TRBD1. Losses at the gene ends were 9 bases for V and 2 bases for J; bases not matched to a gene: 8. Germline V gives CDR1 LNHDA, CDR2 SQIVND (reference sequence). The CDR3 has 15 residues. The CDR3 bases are TGTGCCAGCGCTCAGGGGGACAGGGGCAATCAGCCCCAGCATTTT. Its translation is CASAQGDRGNQPQHF.

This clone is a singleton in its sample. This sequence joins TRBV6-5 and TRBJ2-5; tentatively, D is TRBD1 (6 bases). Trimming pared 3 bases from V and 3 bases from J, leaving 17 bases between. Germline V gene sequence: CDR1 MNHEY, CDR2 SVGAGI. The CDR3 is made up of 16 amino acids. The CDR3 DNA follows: TGTGCCAGCAGTTATACCCTAGGGGGTGCTAAAGAGACCCAGTACTTC. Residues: CASSYTLGGAKETQYF.

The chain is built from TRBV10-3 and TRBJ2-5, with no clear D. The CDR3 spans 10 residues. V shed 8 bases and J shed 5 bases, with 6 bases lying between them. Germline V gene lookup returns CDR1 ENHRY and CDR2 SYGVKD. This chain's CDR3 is CAISRETQYF. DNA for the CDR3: TGTGCCATCTCCCGGGAGACCCAGTACTTC.

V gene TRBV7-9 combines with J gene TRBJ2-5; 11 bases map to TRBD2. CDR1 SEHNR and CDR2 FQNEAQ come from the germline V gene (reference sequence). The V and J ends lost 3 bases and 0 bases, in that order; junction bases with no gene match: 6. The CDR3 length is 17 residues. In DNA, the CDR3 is TGTGCCAGCAGCTTGGGGTTAGCGGGAGGGCACCAAGAGACCCAGTACTTC. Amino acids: CASSLGLAGGHQETQYF. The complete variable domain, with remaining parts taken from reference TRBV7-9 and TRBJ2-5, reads DTGVSQNPRHKITKRGQNVTFRCDPISEHNRLYWYRQTLGQGPEFLTYFQNEAQLEKSRLLSDRFSAERPKGSFSTLEIQRTEQGDSAMYLCASSLGLAGGHQETQYFGPGTRLLVL.

CDR3 protein: CASSLLAGEPERHEQFF. CDR3 in DNA: TGTGCCAGCAGCCTCCTAGCGGGAGAACCCGAACGCCATGAGCAGTTCTTC. The rearrangement uses TRBV11-2 and TRBJ2-1, with 10 bases that match TRBD2. The germline V gene encodes CDR1 SGHAT and CDR2 FQNNGV. The CDR3 runs 17 residues. Losses at the gene ends were 5 bases for V and 8 bases for J; bases not matched to a gene: 15.

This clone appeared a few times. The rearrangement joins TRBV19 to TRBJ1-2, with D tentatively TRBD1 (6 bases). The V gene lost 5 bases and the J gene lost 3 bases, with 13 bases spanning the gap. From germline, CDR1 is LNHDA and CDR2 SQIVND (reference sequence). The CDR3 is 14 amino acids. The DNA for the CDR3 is TGTGCCAGTAGTTCAGGGGCCCTAGACTATGGCTACACCTTC. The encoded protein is CASSSGALDYGYTF.

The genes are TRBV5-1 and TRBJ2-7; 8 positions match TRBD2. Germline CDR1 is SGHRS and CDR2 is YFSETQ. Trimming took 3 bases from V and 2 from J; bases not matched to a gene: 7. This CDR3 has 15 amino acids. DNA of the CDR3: TGCGCCAGCAGCTCTCAAGCGGGAGCTCCCTACGAGCAGTACTTC. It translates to CASSSQAGAPYEQYF.

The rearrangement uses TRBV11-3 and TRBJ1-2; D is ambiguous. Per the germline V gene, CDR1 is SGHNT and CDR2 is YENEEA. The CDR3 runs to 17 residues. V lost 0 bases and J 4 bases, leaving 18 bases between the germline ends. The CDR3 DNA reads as TGTGCCAGCAGCTTAGATCTGGCGCAAGGCCGAGGCTATGGCTACACCTTC. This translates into CASSLDLAQGRGYGYTF.

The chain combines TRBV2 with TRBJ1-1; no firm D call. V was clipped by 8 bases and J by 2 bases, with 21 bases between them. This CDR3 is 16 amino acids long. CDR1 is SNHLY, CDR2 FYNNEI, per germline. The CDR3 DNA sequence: TGTGCCAGCCTCTCTTCGGAGACCGGAGGAAACACTGAAGCTTTCTTT. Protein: CASLSSETGGNTEAFF.

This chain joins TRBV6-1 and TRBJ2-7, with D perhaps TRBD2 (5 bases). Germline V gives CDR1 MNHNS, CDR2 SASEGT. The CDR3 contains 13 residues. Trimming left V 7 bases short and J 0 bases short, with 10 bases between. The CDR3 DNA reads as TGTGCCAGCACCGTTAGCGCCTCCTACGAGCAGTACTTC. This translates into CASTVSASYEQYF.

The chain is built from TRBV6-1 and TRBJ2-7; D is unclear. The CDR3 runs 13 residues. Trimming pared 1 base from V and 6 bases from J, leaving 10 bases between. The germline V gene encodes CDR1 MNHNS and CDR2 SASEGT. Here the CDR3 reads CASSEVVLREQYF. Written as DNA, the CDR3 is TGTGCCAGCAGTGAAGTAGTACTTCGCGAGCAGTACTTC.

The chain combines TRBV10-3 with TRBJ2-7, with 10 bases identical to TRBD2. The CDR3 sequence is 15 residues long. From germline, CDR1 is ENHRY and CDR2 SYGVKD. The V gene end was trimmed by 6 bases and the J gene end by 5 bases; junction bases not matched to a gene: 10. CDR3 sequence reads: CAIRPSGRPPHEQYF. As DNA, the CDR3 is TGTGCCATCAGACCTAGCGGGAGACCCCCCCACGAGCAGTACTTC.

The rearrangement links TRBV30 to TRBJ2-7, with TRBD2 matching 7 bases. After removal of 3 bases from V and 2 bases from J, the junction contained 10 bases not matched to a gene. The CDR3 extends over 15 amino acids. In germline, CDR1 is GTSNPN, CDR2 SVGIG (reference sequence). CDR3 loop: CAWRTSGEAPYEQYF. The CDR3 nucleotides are TGTGCCTGGAGGACAAGCGGGGAGGCCCCCTACGAGCAGTACTTC.

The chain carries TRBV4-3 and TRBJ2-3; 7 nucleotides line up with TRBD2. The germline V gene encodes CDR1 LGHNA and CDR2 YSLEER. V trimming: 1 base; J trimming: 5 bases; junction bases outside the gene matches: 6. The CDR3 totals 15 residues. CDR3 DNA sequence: TGCGCCAGCAGCCAAGGGGCGGGAGAGGGAGATACGCAGTATTTT. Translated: CASSQGAGEGDTQYF.

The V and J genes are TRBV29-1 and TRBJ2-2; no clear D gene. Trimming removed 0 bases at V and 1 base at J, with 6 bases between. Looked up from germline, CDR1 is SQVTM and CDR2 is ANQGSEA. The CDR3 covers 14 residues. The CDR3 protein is CSVEDRGNTGELFF. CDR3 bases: TGCAGCGTTGAAGATCGCGGGAACACCGGGGAGCTGTTTTTT.

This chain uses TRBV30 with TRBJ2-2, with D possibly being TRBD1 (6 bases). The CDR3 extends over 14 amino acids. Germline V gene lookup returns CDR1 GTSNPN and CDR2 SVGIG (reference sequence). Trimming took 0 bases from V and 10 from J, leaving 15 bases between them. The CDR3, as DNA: TGTGCCTGGAGTGTACAGGGAAGGTCCGAGGAGCTGTTTTTT. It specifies CAWSVQGRSEELFF.

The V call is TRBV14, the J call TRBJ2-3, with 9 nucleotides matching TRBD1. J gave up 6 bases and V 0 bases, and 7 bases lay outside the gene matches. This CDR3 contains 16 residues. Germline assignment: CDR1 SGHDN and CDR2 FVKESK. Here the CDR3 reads CASSQDRDRAVDTQYF. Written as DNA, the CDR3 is TGTGCCAGCAGCCAAGATCGGGACAGGGCGGTGGATACGCAGTATTTT.

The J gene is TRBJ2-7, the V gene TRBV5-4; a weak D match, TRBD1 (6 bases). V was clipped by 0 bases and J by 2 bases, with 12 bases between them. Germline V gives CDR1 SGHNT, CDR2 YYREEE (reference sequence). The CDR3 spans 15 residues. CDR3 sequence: CASSLVPRDTYEQYF. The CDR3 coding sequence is TGTGCCAGCAGCTTGGTCCCCAGGGACACCTACGAGCAGTACTTC.

The CDR3 DNA is TGTGCCAGCAGCTTCGCCGGGACAGTCACCGGGGAGCTGTTTTTT. Amino acid sequence: CASSFAGTVTGELFF. The chain employs TRBV11-3 and TRBJ2-2; 7 nucleotides line up with TRBD1. This CDR3 has 15 residues. Germline-derived CDR1 and CDR2 are SGHNT and YENEEA. V lost 3 bases, J lost 4 bases, and 5 bases stayed unmatched.

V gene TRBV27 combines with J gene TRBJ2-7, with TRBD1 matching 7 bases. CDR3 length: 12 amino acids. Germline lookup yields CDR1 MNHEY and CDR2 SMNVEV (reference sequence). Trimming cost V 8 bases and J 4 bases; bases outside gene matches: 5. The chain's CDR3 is CASRDSYYEQYF. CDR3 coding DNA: TGTGCCAGCCGGGACAGCTATTACGAGCAGTACTTC.

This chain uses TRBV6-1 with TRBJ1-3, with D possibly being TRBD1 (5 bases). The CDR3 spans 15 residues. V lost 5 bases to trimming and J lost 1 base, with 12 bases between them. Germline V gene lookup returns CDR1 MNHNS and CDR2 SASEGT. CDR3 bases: TGTGCCAGCAGTCACTACCAGGGATCTGGAAACACCATATATTTT. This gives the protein CASSHYQGSGNTIYF.

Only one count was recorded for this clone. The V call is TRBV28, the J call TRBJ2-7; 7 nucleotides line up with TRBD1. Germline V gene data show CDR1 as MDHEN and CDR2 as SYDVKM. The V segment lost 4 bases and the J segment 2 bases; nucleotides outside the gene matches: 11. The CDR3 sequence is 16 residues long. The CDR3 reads CASSSHRGRPTYEQYF. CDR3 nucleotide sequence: TGTGCCAGCAGTTCCCACAGGGGCCGTCCCACCTACGAGCAGTACTTC.

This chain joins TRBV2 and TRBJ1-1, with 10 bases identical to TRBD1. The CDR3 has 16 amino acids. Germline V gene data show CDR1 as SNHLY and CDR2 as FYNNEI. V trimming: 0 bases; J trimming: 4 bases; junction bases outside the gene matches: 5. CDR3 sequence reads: CASSEAGQGRGTEAFF. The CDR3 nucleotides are TGTGCCAGCAGTGAAGCGGGACAGGGGAGAGGCACTGAAGCTTTCTTT.

In DNA, the CDR3 is TGTGCCAGCAGGCCGGGACTAGCGGGAGGGCCAGACAATGAGCAGTTCTTC. As protein: CASRPGLAGGPDNEQFF. The rearrangement joins TRBV7-6 to TRBJ2-1; 16 nucleotides match TRBD2. Germline lookup yields CDR1 SGHVS and CDR2 FNYEAQ. V was pared by 6 bases and J by 5 bases, with 7 bases of the junction left unmatched. The CDR3 extends over 17 amino acids. Complete variable domain (other parts from reference TRBV7-6 and TRBJ2-1): GAGVSQSPRYKVTKRGQDVALRCDPISGHVSLYWYRQALGQGPEFLTYFNYEAQQDKSGLPNDRFSAERPEGSISTLTIQRTEQRDSAMYRCASRPGLAGGPDNEQFFGPGTRLTVL.

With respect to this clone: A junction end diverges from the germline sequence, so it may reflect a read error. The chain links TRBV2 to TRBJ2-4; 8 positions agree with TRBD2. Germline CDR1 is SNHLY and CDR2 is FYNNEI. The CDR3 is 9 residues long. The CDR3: CAIPGRGGF. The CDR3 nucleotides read TGTGCCATCCCCGGGAGGGGAGGCTTC.

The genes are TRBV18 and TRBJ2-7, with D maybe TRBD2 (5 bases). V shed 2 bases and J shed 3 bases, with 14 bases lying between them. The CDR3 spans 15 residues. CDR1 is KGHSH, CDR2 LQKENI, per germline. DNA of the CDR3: TGTGCCAGCTCACCAGGGAAGCTAGCCGGCTACGAGCAGTACTTC. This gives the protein CASSPGKLAGYEQYF.

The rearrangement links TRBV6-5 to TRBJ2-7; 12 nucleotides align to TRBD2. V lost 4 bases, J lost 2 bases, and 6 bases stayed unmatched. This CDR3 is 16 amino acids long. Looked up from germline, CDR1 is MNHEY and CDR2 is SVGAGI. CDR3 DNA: TGTGCCAGCAGTTCGACTAGCGGGAGTAGGACCTACGAGCAGTACTTC. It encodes CASSSTSGSRTYEQYF.

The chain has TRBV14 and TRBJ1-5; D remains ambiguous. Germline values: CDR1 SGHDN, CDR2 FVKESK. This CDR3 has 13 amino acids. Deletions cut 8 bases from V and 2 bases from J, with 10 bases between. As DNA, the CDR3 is TGTGCCAGCGTTACGCGGGGCAATCAGCCCCAGCATTTT. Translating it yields CASVTRGNQPQHF. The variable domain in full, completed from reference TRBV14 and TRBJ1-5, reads EAGVTQFPSHSVIEKGQTVTLRCDPISGHDNLYWYRRVMGKEIKFLLHFVKESKQDESGMPNNRFLAERTGGTYSTLKVQPAELEDSGVYFCASVTRGNQPQHFGDGTRLSIL.